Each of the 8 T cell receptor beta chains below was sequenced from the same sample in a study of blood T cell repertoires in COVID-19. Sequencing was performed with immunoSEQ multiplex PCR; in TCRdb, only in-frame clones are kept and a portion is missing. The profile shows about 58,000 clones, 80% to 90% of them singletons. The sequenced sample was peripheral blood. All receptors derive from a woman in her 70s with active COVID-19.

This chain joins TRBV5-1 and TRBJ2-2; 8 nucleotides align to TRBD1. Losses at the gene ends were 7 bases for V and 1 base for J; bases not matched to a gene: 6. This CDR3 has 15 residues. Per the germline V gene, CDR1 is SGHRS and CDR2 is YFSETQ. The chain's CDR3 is CASGTGTGNTGELFF. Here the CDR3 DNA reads TGCGCCAGCGGTACCGGGACAGGGAACACCGGGGAGCTGTTTTTT.

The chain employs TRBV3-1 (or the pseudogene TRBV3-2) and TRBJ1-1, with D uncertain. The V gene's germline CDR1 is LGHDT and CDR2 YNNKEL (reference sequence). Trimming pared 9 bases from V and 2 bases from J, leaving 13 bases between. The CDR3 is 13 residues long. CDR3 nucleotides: TGTGCCAGTAAGGCTGACACAAACACTGAAGCTTTCTTT. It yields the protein CASKADTNTEAFF.

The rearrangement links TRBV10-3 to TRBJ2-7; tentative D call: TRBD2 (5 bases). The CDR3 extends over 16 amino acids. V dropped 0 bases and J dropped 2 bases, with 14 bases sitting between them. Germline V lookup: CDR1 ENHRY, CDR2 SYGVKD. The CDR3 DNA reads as TGTGCCATCAGTGAGTCGAGGGTTAGGGCCGCCTACGAGCAGTACTTC. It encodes CAISESRVRAAYEQYF.

The CDR3, as DNA: TGTGCCAGCAGCTTAGGGCTAGCGGGATTCGGCACAGATACGCAGTATTTT. Amino acid sequence: CASSLGLAGFGTDTQYF. This chain joins TRBV7-3 and TRBJ2-3; 9 bases are a match to TRBD2. The CDR3 length is 17 residues. V was clipped by 2 bases and J by 1 base; unmatched bases: 7. Germline V gene data show CDR1 as SGHTA and CDR2 as FQGTGA.

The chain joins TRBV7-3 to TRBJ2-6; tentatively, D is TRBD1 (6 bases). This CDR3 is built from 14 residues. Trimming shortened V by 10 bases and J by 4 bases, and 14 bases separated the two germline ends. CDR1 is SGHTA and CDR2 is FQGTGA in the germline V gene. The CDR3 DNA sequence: TGTGCCACCACCAGGGGCGCGGGGGCCAACGTCCTGACTTTC. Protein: CATTRGAGANVLTF.

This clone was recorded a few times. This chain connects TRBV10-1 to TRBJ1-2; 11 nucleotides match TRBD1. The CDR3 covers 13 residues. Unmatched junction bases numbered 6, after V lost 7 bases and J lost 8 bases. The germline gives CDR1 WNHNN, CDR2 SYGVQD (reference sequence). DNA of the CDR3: TGCGCCAGCACAGGACAGGGGGCCCTAGGCTACACCTTC. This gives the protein CASTGQGALGYTF.

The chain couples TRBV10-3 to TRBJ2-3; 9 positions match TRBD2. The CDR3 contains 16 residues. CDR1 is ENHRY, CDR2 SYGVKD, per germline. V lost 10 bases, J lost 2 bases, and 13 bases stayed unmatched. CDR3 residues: CATNGGAGGVTDTQYF. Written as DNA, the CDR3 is TGTGCCACCAATGGCGGGGCGGGAGGGGTCACAGATACGCAGTATTTT.

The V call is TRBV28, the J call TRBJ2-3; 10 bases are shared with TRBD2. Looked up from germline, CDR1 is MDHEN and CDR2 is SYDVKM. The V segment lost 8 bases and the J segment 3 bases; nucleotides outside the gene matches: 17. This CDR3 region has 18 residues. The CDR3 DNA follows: TGTGCCAGCCTAACGGGGCCAGCGGGAGGGAGGGGTACAGATACGCAGTATTTT. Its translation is CASLTGPAGGRGTDTQYF.